This passage covers 10 T cell receptor beta chains from one sample sequenced in a study of blood T cells in healthy people across ages (dated by TCRdb to between 2015 and 2017). The library was generated by 5' RACE. Sequencer: Illumina HiSeq 2500. A second PCR of about 6 to 11 cycles was performed with a sample-barcoded 5' primer and a J-beta primer mix. TCRdb trimmed public reads at Q25 via fastp, called clones via MiXCR and kept in-frame beta chains. CDR3 protein duplicates are merged, each entry listing the most common genes and DNA. The sample data list 500,000 to 700,000 distinct CDR3 sequences, and about 28% of these were observed just once. About a sixth of the sample goes to the ten largest clones. Sequenced: blood. These receptor sequences come from a woman aged 80 or older in good health.

This clonotype showed up many times. The chain employs TRBV4-1 and TRBJ2-7; 8 bases are shared with TRBD1. J lost 2 bases, V lost 4 bases, and 7 bases had no gene match. Germline loops: CDR1 MGHRA, CDR2 YSYEKL. CDR3 length equals 15 residues. The CDR3 loop is CASSRYRGSAYEQYF. CDR3 DNA: TGCGCCAGCAGCCGCTACAGGGGGAGCGCCTACGAGCAGTACTTC.

The rearrangement joins TRBV5-5 to TRBJ2-1, with D perhaps matching TRBD1 or TRBD2 (5 bases each). The better agreement between TRBJ2-7 and the DNA end casts doubt on the J call. The germline CDR1 and CDR2 sequences are SGHKS and YYEKEE (reference sequence). CDR3 length equals 17 residues. Written as DNA, the CDR3 is TGTGCCAGCAGCCGGCGCCCCGGGGACGTCTCCTACAATGAGCAGTACTTC. It specifies CASSRRPGDVSYNEQYF.

This clonotype was detected ten times or more. J is TRBJ2-3 and V is TRBV5-1; either TRBD1 or TRBD2 may supply D (6 bases each). The germline gives CDR1 SGHRS, CDR2 YFSETQ. The CDR3 covers 21 residues. The V gene lost 3 bases and the J gene lost 3 bases, with 32 bases spanning the gap. For the CDR3, the DNA is TGCGCCAGCAGCTCAATTCGTCAACCATTAGCGGTGGGGGGCCCGACAGATACGCAGTATTTT. Residues: CASSSIRQPLAVGGPTDTQYF.

This clonotype was detected many times. The V call is TRBV20-1, the J call TRBJ2-7; 8 nucleotides align to TRBD1. J lost 1 base, V lost 1 base, and 9 bases had no gene match. The CDR3 spans 16 residues. Germline loops: CDR1 DFQATT, CDR2 SNEGSKA (reference sequence). The CDR3 is CSARATIQGVSYEQYF. In DNA, the CDR3 is TGCAGTGCTAGAGCCACCATACAGGGGGTTTCCTACGAGCAGTACTTC.

This clonotype was detected ten times or more. The chain employs TRBV6-4 and TRBJ2-3; 8 nucleotides match TRBD1. In germline, CDR1 is MRHNA, CDR2 SNTAGT. After removal of 3 bases from V and 3 bases from J, the junction contained 8 bases not matched to a gene. CDR3 length: 16 residues. The CDR3 nucleotides are TGTGCCAGCAGTGAAGGACAGGGTTCGGGTACAGATACGCAGTATTTT. Its protein is CASSEGQGSGTDTQYF.

This clonotype appeared once. J is TRBJ2-1 and V is TRBV27; D possibly corresponds to TRBD2 (6 bases). Germline values: CDR1 MNHEY, CDR2 SMNVEV (reference sequence). Trimming stripped 6 bases from V and 5 bases from J, with 14 bases between. The CDR3 is made up of 14 amino acids. The CDR3 nucleotides read TGTGCCAGCAGAGAGTGGCGGGATGACAATGAGCAGTTCTTC. Translation gives CASREWRDDNEQFF.

The V gene is TRBV15, the J gene TRBJ2-2; D possibly corresponds to TRBD1 (6 bases). CDR3 length equals 16 residues. The V gene lost 1 base and the J gene lost 5 bases, with 14 bases spanning the gap. Germline lookup yields CDR1 LNHNV and CDR2 YYDKDF (reference sequence). CDR3 amino acids: CATSRARDTNTGELFF. DNA of the CDR3: TGTGCCACCAGCAGAGCGAGGGACACAAATACCGGGGAGCTGTTTTTT.

This clonotype was counted a few times. This clone may be a read error of a much larger clone one base away. This chain uses TRBV7-8 with TRBJ1-5; TRBD1 agrees at 9 bases. CDR3 length: 16 amino acids. From germline, CDR1 is SGHVS and CDR2 FQNEAQ. The trim removed 6 bases at V and 2 bases at J, leaving 8 bases unmatched. CDR3 in DNA: TGTGCCAGCAGACCGGACAGGGGATTGGGCAATCAGCCCCAGCATTTT. Its protein is CASRPDRGLGNQPQHF.

This chain joins TRBV20-1 and TRBJ1-2; tentatively, D is TRBD1 (6 bases). The germline V and J ends were trimmed by 5 bases and 4 bases, with 17 bases remaining between them. The CDR3 length is 14 residues. Germline CDR1 reads DFQATT; CDR2 reads SNEGSKA (reference sequence). CDR3 protein: CSAPRTEVSYGYTF. DNA of the CDR3: TGCAGTGCTCCCCGGACAGAGGTTTCCTATGGCTACACCTTC.

The chain combines TRBV27 with TRBJ2-7; a weak D match, TRBD2 (5 bases). The CDR3 loop spans 14 amino acids. V lost 5 bases and J lost 5, with 16 bases in between. Germline CDR1 is MNHEY and CDR2 is SMNVEV (reference sequence). The CDR3 DNA reads TGTGCCAGCAGTGCTTTCACTAGGTCGCACGAGCAGTACTTC. This codes for CASSAFTRSHEQYF.